Sequencing of this TCR beta chain was carried out in a study of STAT3 mutations in large granular lymphocyte leukemia. Across the study: Immunosuppressive therapy was given to more than half of T-LGLL patients.

On this clone itself: The antigen is undetermined.

Sequencing was performed with immunoSEQ multiplex PCR; in TCRdb, only in-frame clones are kept and a portion is missing. The data show several thousand clones, 82% seen once. CDR1 SGHKS and CDR2 YYEKEE come from the germline V gene (reference sequence). This CDR3 contains 15 residues. Trimming removed 4 bases at V and 1 base at J, with 14 bases between. Overall study results and limits: Variable sampling intervals and differing treatment regimens complicated linking therapy response to TCR clonal burden changes. A small but highly pathogenic clone may have been missed. Every T-cell large granular lymphocyte leukemia patient had at least one immunodominant TCR beta clonotype. In about 30% of the 18 patients, new TCR clonotypes emerged after therapy.

This chain links TRBV5-5 with TRBJ2-5; D unclear. The clonotype comes from a man aged 35-49 years with T-cell large granular lymphocyte leukemia. Some clones in this sample may be carry-over from other donors' samples. The specimen sequenced was peripheral blood mononuclear cells. In DNA form, the CDR3 reads TGTGCCAGCAGCCTAATTGACTGGCCCCAAGAGACCCAGTACTTC. Its translation: CASSLIDWPQETQYF.